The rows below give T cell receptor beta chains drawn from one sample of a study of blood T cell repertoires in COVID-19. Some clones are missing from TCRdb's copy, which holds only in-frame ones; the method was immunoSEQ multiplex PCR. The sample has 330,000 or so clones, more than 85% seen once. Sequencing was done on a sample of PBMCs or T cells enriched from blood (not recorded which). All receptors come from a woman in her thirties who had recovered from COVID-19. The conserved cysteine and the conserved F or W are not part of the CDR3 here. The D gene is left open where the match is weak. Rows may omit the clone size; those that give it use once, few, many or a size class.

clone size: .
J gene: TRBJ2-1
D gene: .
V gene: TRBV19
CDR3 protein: ASSIDGLLKNEQF

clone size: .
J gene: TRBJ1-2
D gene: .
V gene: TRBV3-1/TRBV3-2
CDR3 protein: ASSQSTLSYGYT

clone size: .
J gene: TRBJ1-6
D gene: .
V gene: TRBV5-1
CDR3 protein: ASSLDREQPLH

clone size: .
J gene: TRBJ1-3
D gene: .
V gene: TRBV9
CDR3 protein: ASSPKSPLGNTIY

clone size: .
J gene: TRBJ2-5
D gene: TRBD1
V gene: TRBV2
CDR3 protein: ASSYTGVETQY

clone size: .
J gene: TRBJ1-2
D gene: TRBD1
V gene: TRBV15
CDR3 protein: ATSRSRTGAGDGYT

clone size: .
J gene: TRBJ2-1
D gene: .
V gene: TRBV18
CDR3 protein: ASSPTGLNEQF

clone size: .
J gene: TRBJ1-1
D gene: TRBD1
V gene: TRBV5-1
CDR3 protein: ASSLRGTGGIATEAF

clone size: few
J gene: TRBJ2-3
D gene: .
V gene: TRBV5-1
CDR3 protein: ASSLEPSPDTQY

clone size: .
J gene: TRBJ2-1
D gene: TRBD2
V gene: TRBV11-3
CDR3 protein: ASSSGLAGSSYNEQF

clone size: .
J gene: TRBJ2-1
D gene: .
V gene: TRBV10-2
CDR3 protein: ASTGGTSSSYNEQF

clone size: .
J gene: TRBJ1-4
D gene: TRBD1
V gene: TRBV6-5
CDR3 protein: ASSYSGTGDEKLF

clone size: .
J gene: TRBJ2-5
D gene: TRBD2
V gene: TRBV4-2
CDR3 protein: ASSQAGTSGGLDQETQY

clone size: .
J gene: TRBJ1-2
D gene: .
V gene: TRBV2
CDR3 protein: ASIGTPNYGYT

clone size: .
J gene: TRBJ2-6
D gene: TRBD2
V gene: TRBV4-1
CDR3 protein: ASSQGAAGGTGANVLT

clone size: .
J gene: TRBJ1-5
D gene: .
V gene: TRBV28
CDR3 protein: ASSFRNRAQH